This T cell receptor (beta chain) was recorded in a study of blood T cells in healthy people across ages. This clonotype was found a few times. As yet, its antigen is unknown. Every participating donor contributed 8.5 to 10 milliliters of peripheral blood through a draw. Per the germline V gene, CDR1 is DFQATT and CDR2 is SNEGSKA (reference sequence). V lost 0 bases, J lost 6 bases, and 9 bases lay in between. The CDR3 contains 13 residues. Together with a sample-barcoded 5' primer, a J-beta primer mix was included in a second PCR lasting 7 to 11 cycles. TCRdb re-called the 5' RACE reads with MiXCR, one entry per CDR3 protein. The sample holds 1.5 million to 2 million distinct CDR3 sequences; around 48% are singletons and the top ten take over 2%. Findings of the study overall: Greater diversity and more naive CD4+ cells were seen in long-lived donors than in aged donors.

The TCR comes from a woman aged 40 to 50 in good health. Sequenced material: blood. This chain links TRBV20-1 with TRBJ2-4; D unresolved. CDR3 nucleotide sequence: TGCAGTGCTAGAGATGTCGGCAGAAACATTCAGTACTTC. Translating it yields CSARDVGRNIQYF.